A selection of T cell receptor beta chains follows, all from one sample in a study of human T cells and chemical hapten exposure. Each CDR3 protein is one row after TCRdb ran MiXCR on the RACE reads. Counted here are 110,000 to 150,000 distinct CDR3 sequences, about 11% occurring once; the ten biggest clones make up less than 1.5%. The specimen was whole blood, collected in connection with sensitization to the hapten diphenylcyclopropenone (DPC). These receptors were obtained from a woman aged 45-65 years with alopecia areata. Some clones in this sample may be carry-over from other donors' samples. The CDR3 runs from the conserved cysteine through the conserved F or W. Fields, in order: V gene, J gene, CDR3 protein.

TRBV29-1	TRBJ1-1	CSVEGGMGTEAFF
TRBV6-5	TRBJ2-5	CAPGSRGQETQYF
TRBV12-3/TRBV12-4	TRBJ1-5	CASSAEYSNQPQHF
TRBV28	TRBJ2-5	CASAPSGSSVETQYF
TRBV7-9	TRBJ1-5	CASSHGTGASQPQHF
TRBV10-2	TRBJ2-1	CASSLGPSVEQFF
TRBV18	TRBJ2-1	CASSVGDEQFF
TRBV6-2/TRBV6-3	TRBJ2-2	CASSRLSPKGTGELFF
TRBV5-1	TRBJ2-2	CASSLAGATGELFF
TRBV28	TRBJ2-7	CASTGGPSYEQYF
TRBV11-3	TRBJ2-6	CASSGGQGQSRGANVLTF
TRBV20-1	TRBJ2-1	CSALRTSGYNEQFF
TRBV20-1	TRBJ1-1	CSATTGKAFF
TRBV5-1	TRBJ2-7	CASSLVRGASYEQYF
TRBV18	TRBJ1-5	CASRTEGNQPQHF
TRBV12-3/TRBV12-4	TRBJ1-5	CASSEGQPQHF
TRBV29-1	TRBJ2-1	CSVEDGTGIDNEQFF
TRBV24-1	TRBJ2-2	CATQGASDTGELFF
TRBV12-3/TRBV12-4	TRBJ2-7	CASSPRQGAYEQYF
TRBV18	TRBJ1-5	CASSLSGTEGSQPQHF
TRBV7-2	TRBJ2-1	CASRSNPAGFNEQFF
TRBV6-5	TRBJ2-2	CASTNHRGSVSGELFF
TRBV6-1	TRBJ2-3	CASRGGEFIDTQYF
TRBV24-1	TRBJ2-2	CATSDRTSGGTGELFF
TRBV29-1	TRBJ2-5	CSVEGGGPSTETQYF
TRBV7-9	TRBJ2-5	CASRGTSGRQETQYF
TRBV3-1	TRBJ2-7	CASSQDWGRISYEQYF
TRBV12-5	TRBJ2-5	CASGPRTTGQWTQYF
TRBV12-3/TRBV12-4	TRBJ2-7	CASRGTGAFYEQYF
TRBV6-1	TRBJ1-2	CASRMGQGPGGYTF
TRBV12-3/TRBV12-4	TRBJ1-5	CASSLVGMGNQPQHF
TRBV12-3/TRBV12-4	TRBJ1-2	CASSYSGTDSKGYTF
TRBV7-9	TRBJ2-7	CASSLRASGAYEQYF
TRBV10-3	TRBJ2-3	CAINQREKGTDTQYF
TRBV7-3	TRBJ2-1	CASSNTSGRAHEQFF
TRBV6-6	TRBJ1-1	CASSRTGGAGTEAFF
TRBV10-3	TRBJ2-7	CAISDSGLADPYEQYF
TRBV18	TRBJ2-1	CASSPLPGSSSYNEQFF
TRBV14	TRBJ2-5	CASSQVSGQETQYF
TRBV7-8	TRBJ1-5	CASSLDGGQPQHF
TRBV5-1	TRBJ1-1	CASSLANGLLNTEAFF
TRBV7-6	TRBJ2-5	CASSFGTGKETQYF
TRBV11-2	TRBJ2-4	CASRTQRSAKNIQYF
TRBV29-1	TRBJ2-1	CSVTGSGPYNEQFF
TRBV5-6	TRBJ2-7	CASSFYTVPHEQYF
TRBV11-2	TRBJ2-3	CASSQDRKVADTQYF
TRBV20-1	TRBJ2-1	CSARGGTSGPHNEQFF
TRBV7-9	TRBJ1-5	CACSPIGNQPQHF
TRBV11-2	TRBJ1-4	CASSLDVGTPGLNEKLFF
TRBV18	TRBJ2-3	CASSPPTGGASTDTQYF
TRBV7-9	TRBJ2-5	CASLRTSGTETQYF